The 21 T cell receptor beta chains below were found in one sample sequenced in a study of blood T cell repertoires in COVID-19. The table came from immunoSEQ multiplex PCR; TCRdb's copy has only in-frame clones and leaves some out. This table has 45,000 to 60,000 clones, around 85% appearing once. Sequencing was performed on peripheral blood. Receptors were obtained from a human donor in a cohort sampled during active COVID-19.

The chain couples TRBV2 to TRBJ1-1; possibly TRBD1 for D (5 bases). The CDR3 contains 14 residues. Germline-derived CDR1 and CDR2 are SNHLY and FYNNEI. V was clipped by 5 bases and J by 5 bases, with 15 bases between them. The CDR3 loop reads CASSFRALGTEAFF. The CDR3 DNA reads as TGTGCCAGCAGTTTCAGGGCTTTGGGGACTGAAGCTTTCTTT.

The genes are TRBV5-4 and TRBJ2-3; 7 bases are shared with TRBD2. The CDR3 sequence is 16 residues long. V lost 4 bases to trimming and J lost 2 bases; unmatched junction nucleotides: 10. CDR1 is SGHNT, CDR2 YYREEE, per germline (reference sequence). The CDR3: CASSPIPGGNTDTQYF. The CDR3 DNA follows: TGTGCCAGCAGCCCGATACCGGGAGGTAACACAGATACGCAGTATTTT.

This clone was counted a single time. V is TRBV5-4 and J is TRBJ2-3, with D hard to call. Germline V gene sequence: CDR1 SGHNT, CDR2 YYREEE (reference sequence). V dropped 2 bases and J dropped 2 bases, with 9 bases sitting between them. The CDR3 covers 14 residues. The CDR3: CASSLSEATDTQYF. The CDR3 DNA follows: TGTGCCAGCAGCTTAAGCGAGGCCACAGATACGCAGTATTTT.

The chain couples TRBV4-2 to TRBJ1-1, with D tentatively TRBD1 (5 bases). Trimming stripped 0 bases from V and 4 bases from J, with 9 bases between. Germline V lookup: CDR1 LGHNA, CDR2 YNFKEQ. The length of the CDR3 is 14 residues. CDR3 nucleotide sequence: TGTGCCAGCAGCCAAGAGGGGGGGTTCACTGAAGCTTTCTTT. It encodes CASSQEGGFTEAFF.

The genes are TRBV28 and TRBJ1-3, with D possibly TRBD1 on 5 matching bases. CDR3 length: 14 residues. V was pared by 4 bases and J by 4 bases, with 11 bases between. Germline V gene data show CDR1 as MDHEN and CDR2 as SYDVKM. The CDR3 loop is CASSSGPLGNTIYF. The CDR3 DNA reads TGTGCCAGCAGTTCAGGGCCGCTCGGAAACACCATATATTTT.

V gene TRBV6-5 combines with J gene TRBJ2-7, with 8 bases aligning to TRBD1. Losses at the gene ends were 6 bases for V and 5 bases for J; bases not matched to a gene: 6. CDR3 length: 13 residues. CDR1 is MNHEY and CDR2 is SVGAGI in the germline V gene. Written as DNA, the CDR3 is TGTGCCAGCAGGACCCGACAGGGGAACGAGCAGTACTTC. This sequence encodes CASRTRQGNEQYF.

The rearrangement uses TRBV12-3 or TRBV12-4 and TRBJ1-6; 8 positions match TRBD1. CDR3 length: 13 residues. Germline trimming cut 7 bases from V and 10 bases from J; bases unmatched to any gene: 6. In nucleotides, the CDR3 is TGTGCCAGCACCAGGACAGGGAACTCACCCCTCCACTTT. This codes for CASTRTGNSPLHF.

The V gene is TRBV7-9, the J gene TRBJ2-1; 8 nucleotides agree with TRBD2. The germline V gene encodes CDR1 SEHNR and CDR2 FQNEAQ (reference sequence). V was pared by 1 base and J by 7 bases, with 6 bases of the junction left unmatched. This CDR3 is 15 amino acids long. The CDR3 sequence: CASSLDRSSGNEQFF. The CDR3 nucleotides are TGTGCCAGCAGCTTAGACCGGTCTAGCGGGAATGAGCAGTTCTTC.

V gene TRBV7-2 combines with J gene TRBJ1-1; the D is unclear. The V end lost 3 bases, the J end lost 10 bases, and 9 bases lay between the germline ends. The CDR3 has 11 residues. In germline, CDR1 is SGHTA, CDR2 FQGNSA. The CDR3 nucleotides read TGTGCCAGCAGCTTGTCAGAGGTAGCTTTCTTT. It is translated as CASSLSEVAFF.

The chain employs TRBV15 and TRBJ1-3; 8 positions match TRBD1. Germline loops: CDR1 LNHNV, CDR2 YYDKDF (reference sequence). V dropped 5 bases and J dropped 0; count of bases not matched to a gene: 6. This CDR3 has 16 amino acids. Here the CDR3 reads CATSLYTGGSGNTIYF. CDR3 coding DNA: TGTGCCACCAGCCTTTATACAGGGGGCTCTGGAAACACCATATATTTT.

The chain has TRBV30 and TRBJ1-5, with 7 bases matching TRBD1. The CDR3 spans 13 residues. Trimming at V came to 3 bases and at J to 8 bases, leaving 7 bases not matched to a gene. CDR1 GTSNPN and CDR2 SVGIG come from the germline V gene (reference sequence). The CDR3 spells CAWSLGQEKPQHF. The CDR3 DNA follows: TGTGCCTGGAGCCTCGGACAGGAGAAGCCCCAGCATTTT.

Only a few counts were recorded for this clone. V is TRBV2 and J is TRBJ1-5; D unclear. The V and J ends lost 3 bases and 2 bases respectively, with 8 bases between them. CDR1 and CDR2 (germline): SNHLY, FYNNEI. This CDR3 has 14 amino acids. The CDR3 DNA sequence: TGTGCCAGCAGTGATACGGGAGGCAATCAGCCCCAGCATTTT. This gives the protein CASSDTGGNQPQHF.

The V call is TRBV4-1, the J call TRBJ1-1, with 7 bases matching TRBD1. Germline assignment: CDR1 MGHRA and CDR2 YSYEKL. The junction had 5 bases not matched to a gene; V was cut back by 0 bases and J by 4 bases. CDR3 size: 15 residues. CDR3 nucleotides: TGCGCCAGCAGCCAAGAGGCAGGGGGGAGCACTGAAGCTTTCTTT. It yields the protein CASSQEAGGSTEAFF.

This clone was detected once. The chain is built from TRBV19 and TRBJ1-1; D may be TRBD1 (6 bases). V was clipped by 5 bases and J by 4 bases, with 14 bases between them. There are 14 residues in the CDR3. Germline values: CDR1 LNHDA, CDR2 SQIVND (reference sequence). CDR3 in DNA: TGTGCCAGTAGTGCCAGGGGAAGTATCACTGAAGCTTTCTTT. Residues: CASSARGSITEAFF.

J is TRBJ1-1 and V is TRBV12-5; D may be TRBD1 (5 bases). The V gene's germline CDR1 is LGHNT and CDR2 FRNRAP. The CDR3 has 16 residues. Trimming left V 4 bases short and J 1 base short, with 16 bases between. The CDR3 is CASGSSRGGGNTEAFF. CDR3 nucleotides: TGTGCTAGTGGTTCCTCCCGTGGGGGAGGGAACACTGAAGCTTTCTTT.

This rearrangement joins TRBV27 to TRBJ2-7; 9 bases are shared with TRBD2. Germline-derived CDR1 and CDR2 are MNHEY and SMNVEV (reference sequence). V dropped 4 bases and J dropped 8; count of bases not matched to a gene: 6. The CDR3 has 13 residues. The CDR3 DNA reads TGTGCCAGCAGTTCCGGGACTAGCAGCAAGCAGTACTTC. Protein: CASSSGTSSKQYF.

The J gene is TRBJ1-2, the V gene TRBV6-1; 7 positions match TRBD1. CDR1 MNHNS and CDR2 SASEGT come from the germline V gene. The CDR3 is 17 amino acids. Unmatched junction bases numbered 14, after V lost 3 bases and J lost 4 bases. The CDR3 DNA sequence: TGTGCCAGCAGTGAGGGATTGTTAGGGACAGAAAGCTATGGCTACACCTTC. Its translation: CASSEGLLGTESYGYTF.

The chain couples TRBV5-1 to TRBJ1-1; D remains unclear. The germline V gene has CDR1 SGHRS and CDR2 YFSETQ. Between the trimmed V and J ends, which lost 5 bases and 0 bases, there was a span of 5 bases. This CDR3 comprises 12 residues. This chain's CDR3 is CASSNVNTEAFF. For the CDR3, the DNA is TGCGCCAGCAGTAATGTGAACACTGAAGCTTTCTTT.

This clone was picked up a small number of times. The V and J genes are TRBV6-5 and TRBJ1-4, with D possibly TRBD1 on 6 matching bases. Trimming pared 6 bases from V and 8 bases from J, leaving 16 bases between. Looked up from germline, CDR1 is MNHEY and CDR2 is SVGAGI. The CDR3 contains 14 residues. CDR3 in amino acids: CASSSLYGTEKLFF. In DNA, the CDR3 is TGTGCCAGCAGCAGCTTATACGGGACAGAAAAACTGTTTTTT.

The CDR3 nucleotides read TGTGCCAGCAGCTTTCTTCCCGAGGGGGTATCTGGCTACACCTTC. It encodes CASSFLPEGVSGYTF. The gene calls are TRBV7-8 and TRBJ1-2; TRBD1 might be the D (6 bases). Germline V gene lookup returns CDR1 SGHVS and CDR2 FQNEAQ. Trimming cost V 3 bases and J 7 bases, with 18 bases left between them. CDR3 size: 15 residues.

The rearrangement uses TRBV18 and TRBJ1-2, with 11 positions matching TRBD1. Germline CDR1 is KGHSH and CDR2 is LQKENI. V lost 3 bases to trimming and J lost 2 bases; unmatched junction nucleotides: 2. The CDR3 runs 15 residues. This chain's CDR3 is CASSPGQGANYGYTF. The CDR3 DNA reads as TGTGCCAGCTCACCCGGACAGGGGGCGAACTATGGCTACACCTTC.